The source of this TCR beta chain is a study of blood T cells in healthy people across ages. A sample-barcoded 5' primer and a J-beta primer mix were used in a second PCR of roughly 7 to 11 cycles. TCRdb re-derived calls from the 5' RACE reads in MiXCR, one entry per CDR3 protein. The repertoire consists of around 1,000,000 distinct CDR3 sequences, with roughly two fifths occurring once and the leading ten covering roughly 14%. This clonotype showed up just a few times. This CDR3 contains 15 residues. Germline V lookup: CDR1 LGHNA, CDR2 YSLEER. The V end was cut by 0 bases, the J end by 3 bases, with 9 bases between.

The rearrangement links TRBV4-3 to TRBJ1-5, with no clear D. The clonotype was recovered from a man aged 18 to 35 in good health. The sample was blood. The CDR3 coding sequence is TGCGCCAGCAGCCAAGAGGGTCCGAACAATCAGCCCCAGCATTTT. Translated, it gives CASSQEGPNNQPQHF.